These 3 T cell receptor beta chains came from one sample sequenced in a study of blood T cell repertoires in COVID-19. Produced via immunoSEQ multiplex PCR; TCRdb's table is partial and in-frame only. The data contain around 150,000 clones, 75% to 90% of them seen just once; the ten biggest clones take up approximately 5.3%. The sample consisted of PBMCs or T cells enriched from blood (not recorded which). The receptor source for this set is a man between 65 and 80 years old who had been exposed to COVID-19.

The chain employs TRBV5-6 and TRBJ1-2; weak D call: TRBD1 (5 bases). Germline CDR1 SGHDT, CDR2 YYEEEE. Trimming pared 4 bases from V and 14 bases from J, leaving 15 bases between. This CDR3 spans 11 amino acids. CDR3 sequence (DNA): TGTGCCAGCAGCCGACTGGGGGGAGAAACCTTC. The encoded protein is CASSRLGGETF.

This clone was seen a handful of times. As DNA, the CDR3 is TGTGCCAGCAGCTCCGGACAGGGGGCGTTGTGGACTGAAGCTTTCTTT. Protein sequence: CASSSGQGALWTEAFF. The chain uses TRBV13 and TRBJ1-1; 11 bases are shared with TRBD1. Germline CDR1 is PRHDT and CDR2 is FYEKMQ (reference sequence). The CDR3 is 16 amino acids. The junction had 9 bases not matched to a gene; V was cut back by 4 bases and J by 5 bases. The full variable domain, in which reference TRBV13 and TRBJ1-1 provide the parts outside the CDR3, is AAGVIQSPRHLIKEKRETATLKCYPIPRHDTVYWYQQGPGQDPQFLISFYEKMQSDKGSIPDRFSAQQFSDYHSELNMSSLELGDSALYFCASSSGQGALWTEAFFGQGTRLTVV.

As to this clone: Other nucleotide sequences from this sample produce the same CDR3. The CDR3 is CASSVGASGNTIYF. The CDR3 nucleotides read TGTGCCAGCAGCGTAGGGGCCTCTGGAAACACCATATATTTT. The rearrangement joins TRBV9 to TRBJ1-3; D unresolved. Germline V CDR1 and CDR2: SGDLS, YYNGEE. The germline V and J ends were trimmed by 0 bases and 0 bases, with 4 bases remaining between them. The CDR3 consists of 14 residues.